The rows below give T cell receptor beta chains drawn from one sample of a study of blood T cells in healthy people across ages. TCRdb ran MiXCR on the 5' RACE reads and lists one entry per CDR3 protein. The sample shows under 800,000 distinct CDR3 sequences, approximately 21% of them seen only once. Source material: blood. The receptors were sampled from a man aged 65-85 years in good health. The CDR3 runs from the conserved cysteine through the conserved F or W. A D gene is named only where the DNA matches it firmly. Clone size is stated in some rows and not others, as once, few, many or a class when expanded.

V gene	clone size	J gene	D gene	CDR3 protein	CDR3 DNA
TRBV20-1	few	TRBJ2-5	TRBD2	CSARDPLTSGQETQYF	TGCAGTGCTAGAGATCCTTTGACTAGCGGCCAAGAGACCCAGTACTTC
TRBV18	-	TRBJ2-7	-	CASSAQRPGQFYEQYF	TGTGCCAGCTCAGCCCAAAGACCGGGACAATTCTACGAGCAGTACTTC
TRBV11-2	few	TRBJ1-1	-	CASSLGGVTNTEAFF	TGTGCCAGCAGCTTAGGAGGGGTGACGAACACTGAAGCTTTCTTT
TRBV2	once	TRBJ2-7	TRBD2	CASNPRTSGRTEQYF	TGTGCCAGCAACCCCAGGACTAGCGGGAGGACCGAGCAGTACTTC
TRBV6-6	-	TRBJ2-1	TRBD2	CASSRGLDRDEQFF	TGTGCCAGCAGCCGAGGACTAGACAGAGATGAGCAGTTCTTC
TRBV19	few	TRBJ1-4	-	CACSGSKLRNEKLFF	TGTGCCTGTAGCGGCAGCAAGTTAAGGAATGAAAAACTGTTTTTT
TRBV25-1	-	TRBJ2-5	-	CATVLGGTETQYF	TGTGCCACCGTTTTAGGGGGTACGGAGACCCAGTACTTC
TRBV5-1	few	TRBJ1-2	-	CASSGTSSHGYTF	TGCGCCAGCAGCGGAACTTCGAGCCATGGCTACACCTTC
TRBV7-2	-	TRBJ2-7	-	CASSLVQGIEQYF	TGTGCCAGCAGCTTAGTACAGGGTATCGAGCAGTACTTC
TRBV7-2	many	TRBJ2-7	TRBD1	CASSSGTGAEQYF	TGTGCCAGCAGCTCTGGGACAGGGGCTGAGCAGTACTTC
TRBV7-6	-	TRBJ2-5	-	CASSLMSGAPQETQYF	TGTGCCAGCAGCTTAATGTCGGGAGCCCCCCAAGAGACCCAGTACTTC
TRBV28	many	TRBJ2-4	TRBD1	CASSLGQGDIQYF	TGTGCCAGCAGTTTAGGACAGGGTGACATTCAGTACTTC